Listed here are 28 T cell receptor beta chains from one sample, sequenced in a study of blood T cell repertoires in COVID-19. TCRdb's table, derived via immunoSEQ multiplex PCR, lists solely in-frame clones and lacks some. Of about 260,000 clones listed, 70% to 90% were seen once; the top ten hold 1.5% to 2%. Material: peripheral blood. These receptors were collected from a young man with active or convalescent COVID-19.

The CDR3 bases are TGCAGCATCCGGACAGGTGGCACAGATACGCAGTATTTT. As protein: CSIRTGGTDTQYF. V is TRBV29-1 and J is TRBJ2-3, with 7 positions matching TRBD1. CDR1 and CDR2 from the germline V gene are SQVTM and ANQGSEA. The length of the CDR3 is 13 residues. J gave up 1 base and V 8 bases, and 6 bases lay outside the gene matches.

The rearrangement uses TRBV19 and TRBJ1-1; 7 bases line up with TRBD1. CDR1 is LNHDA, CDR2 SQIVND, per germline (reference sequence). There are 16 residues in the CDR3. After removal of 4 bases from V and 1 base from J, the junction contained 9 bases not matched to a gene. The DNA of the CDR3 is TGTGCCAGTAGTAAAGACAGGGAGGGGAGGAACACTGAAGCTTTCTTT. It specifies CASSKDREGRNTEAFF.

The chain links TRBV29-1 to TRBJ2-7, with TRBD1 as a possible D gene (5 bases). The CDR3 consists of 15 residues. Trimming took off 3 bases at V and 0 bases at J, with 15 bases between the two ends. Germline V gene lookup returns CDR1 SQVTM and CDR2 ANQGSEA. For the CDR3, the DNA is TGCAGCGTTGAGGAAGACAGACCGAGCTCCTACGAGCAGTACTTC. It codes for CSVEEDRPSSYEQYF.

Only one count was recorded for this clone. This rearrangement joins TRBV3-1 (or the pseudogene TRBV3-2) to TRBJ2-1; D not resolved. V lost 2 bases, J lost 8 bases, and 10 bases lay in between. Germline assignment: CDR1 LGHDT and CDR2 YNNKEL (reference sequence). CDR3 length: 13 amino acids. This CDR3 is CASSQYNSHEQFF. The CDR3 DNA reads TGTGCCAGCAGCCAATATAACTCACATGAGCAGTTCTTC.

The chain carries TRBV27 and TRBJ2-1; 9 positions agree with TRBD2. V lost 11 bases and J lost 10; bases outside the gene matches: 12. The CDR3 extends over 13 amino acids. Germline values: CDR1 MNHEY, CDR2 SMNVEV (reference sequence). The CDR3 region is CAVGTSPSREQFF. The CDR3, as DNA: TGTGCCGTCGGGACTAGCCCTTCCAGGGAGCAGTTCTTC.

Concerning this clone itself: The same CDR3 also results from other DNA sequences found in this sample. The rearrangement links TRBV4-1 to TRBJ1-1; D possibly corresponds to TRBD1 (6 bases). The V end lost 2 bases, the J end lost 1 base, and 11 bases lay between the germline ends. CDR1 is MGHRA and CDR2 is YSYEKL in the germline V gene. CDR3 length: 15 residues. CDR3 in DNA: TGCGCCAGCAGCCAAACCGGGACATCGAACACTGAAGCTTTCTTT. Its translation: CASSQTGTSNTEAFF.

About this clone: One junction end disagrees with the germline gene, perhaps due to a read error. The chain employs TRBV3-1 (or the pseudogene TRBV3-2) and TRBJ2-7; a possible D gene is TRBD2 (7 bases). CDR3 size: 14 residues. The germline V gene has CDR1 LGHDT and CDR2 YNNKEL (reference sequence). The CDR3 DNA sequence: TGTGCCAGCAGCCAGAGGGAGGGGTCGCGGGGGCCCTTATTC. It yields the protein CASSQREGSRGPLF.

The chain links TRBV20-1 to TRBJ1-2; D gene uncertain. The CDR3 has 14 amino acids. The germline gives CDR1 DFQATT, CDR2 SNEGSKA (reference sequence). V shed 3 bases and J shed 5 bases, with 16 bases lying between them. CDR3 protein: CSASHPGAAYGYTF. CDR3 coding DNA: TGCAGTGCTAGTCACCCGGGTGCGGCATATGGCTACACCTTC.

In this sample, this clone turned up a few times. CDR3 sequence reads: CASSLAGTLLSYEQYF. The CDR3 coding sequence is TGTGCCAGCAGCTTGGCCGGGACTCTACTTAGCTACGAGCAGTACTTC. The chain recombines TRBV5-6 with TRBJ2-7, with D possibly TRBD2 on 6 matching bases. From germline, CDR1 is SGHDT and CDR2 YYEEEE. The CDR3 contains 16 residues. With 0 bases removed from V and 3 bases from J, the gap between germline ends came to 16 bases.

A few counts support this clone. V gene TRBV20-1 combines with J gene TRBJ2-3; D not certain. The CDR3 has 11 residues. The V and J ends lost 3 bases and 10 bases respectively, with 11 bases between them. CDR1 and CDR2 from the germline V gene are DFQATT and SNEGSKA (reference sequence). The CDR3 reads CSASYSLAQYF. In nucleotides, the CDR3 is TGCAGTGCTAGTTACAGCTTGGCGCAGTATTTT.

This chain connects TRBV12-3 or TRBV12-4 to TRBJ2-7; maybe TRBD2 (5 bases). This CDR3 has 12 amino acids. V lost 5 bases to trimming and J lost 7 bases, with 12 bases between them. CDR3 DNA sequence: TGTGCCAGCAGTGGGAGTGACGGGGAGCAGTACTTC. Translating it yields CASSGSDGEQYF.

This clone came up a few times. The rearrangement links TRBV11-2 to TRBJ2-7; D might be TRBD1 (5 bases). Trimming took off 4 bases at V and 3 bases at J, with 7 bases between the two ends. Germline V gives CDR1 SGHAT, CDR2 FQNNGV. CDR3 length: 12 residues. CDR3 sequence: CASSSDSYEQYF. The CDR3 region has the DNA TGTGCCAGCAGCTCCGACAGCTACGAGCAGTACTTC.

V usage is TRBV11-2 and J usage is TRBJ2-2; no firm D call. V dropped 1 base and J dropped 2 bases, with 14 bases sitting between them. This CDR3 contains 17 residues. Germline CDR1 reads SGHAT; CDR2 reads FQNNGV. The CDR3 spells CASSLALGALNTGELFF. The DNA for the CDR3 is TGTGCCAGCAGCTTAGCCCTGGGCGCTTTAAACACCGGGGAGCTGTTTTTT.

This chain uses TRBV9 with TRBJ2-3; D ambiguous. The germline V and J ends were trimmed by 7 bases and 2 bases, with 17 bases remaining between them. Germline V gene sequence: CDR1 SGDLS, CDR2 YYNGEE. The CDR3 is made up of 15 amino acids. The CDR3 is CASAPLSAPTDTQYF. The CDR3 nucleotides read TGTGCCAGCGCCCCACTAAGCGCTCCCACAGATACGCAGTATTTT. The full variable domain, its missing parts supplied by reference TRBV9 and TRBJ2-3, is DSGVTQTPKHLITATGQRVTLRCSPRSGDLSVYWYQQSLDQGLQFLIQYYNGEERAKGNILERFSAQQFPDLHSELNLSSLELGDSALYFCASAPLSAPTDTQYFGPGTRLTVL.

CDR3 protein: CASSIDRGRGYTF. CDR3 bases: TGTGCCAGTAGTATCGACAGGGGGCGAGGCTACACCTTC. This chain links TRBV19 with TRBJ1-2, with 10 nucleotides matching TRBD1. This CDR3 has 13 amino acids. CDR1 and CDR2 from the germline V gene are LNHDA and SQIVND (reference sequence). The J segment lost 8 bases and the V segment lost 3 bases, leaving 3 bases of the junction unmatched.

The genes are TRBV7-2 and TRBJ2-3; tentatively, D is TRBD2 (6 bases). Germline V CDR1 and CDR2: SGHTA, FQGNSA. The CDR3 loop spans 15 amino acids. V was pared by 5 bases and J by 3 bases, with 15 bases between. This CDR3 is CASSESGTRTDTQYF. For the CDR3, the DNA is TGTGCCAGCAGCGAGTCCGGGACTCGTACAGATACGCAGTATTTT.

The chain combines TRBV12-3 or TRBV12-4 with TRBJ2-1, with D perhaps TRBD2 (5 bases). CDR3 length equals 11 residues. Trimming cost V 2 bases and J 10 bases, with 6 bases left between them. The CDR3 is CASSLSGEQFF. The CDR3 DNA follows: TGTGCCAGCAGTTTATCGGGGGAGCAGTTCTTC.

The CDR3 loop reads CASKRPGQGDETEAFF. The CDR3 nucleotides read TGTGCCAGCAAGCGTCCGGGACAGGGGGATGAGACTGAAGCTTTCTTT. The rearrangement joins TRBV6-6 to TRBJ1-1; 11 nucleotides align to TRBD1. Looked up from germline, CDR1 is MNHNY and CDR2 is SVGAGI (reference sequence). V lost 7 bases, J lost 5 bases, and 12 bases stayed unmatched. The CDR3 is 16 residues long.

V usage is TRBV7-6 and J usage is TRBJ1-4; D remains unclear. V was pared by 5 bases and J by 8 bases, with 12 bases between. The CDR3 is 13 residues long. Germline loops: CDR1 SGHVS, CDR2 FNYEAQ. In DNA, the CDR3 is TGTGCCAGCAGCAAGCGGGATTTCGAAAAACTGTTTTTT. Its protein is CASSKRDFEKLFF.

V usage is TRBV27 and J usage is TRBJ2-6; D perhaps matches TRBD2 (7 bases). The CDR3 length is 18 residues. V was clipped by 2 bases and J by 0 bases, with 14 bases between them. CDR1 and CDR2 (germline): MNHEY, SMNVEV (reference sequence). In DNA, the CDR3 is TGTGCCAGCAGTTTAGAAGGCGGGGGCTCCTCTGGGGCCAACGTCCTGACTTTC. This translates into CASSLEGGGSSGANVLTF. The variable domain in full, completed from reference TRBV27 and TRBJ2-6, reads EAQVTQNPRYLITVTGKKLTVTCSQNMNHEYMSWYRQDPGLGLRQIYYSMNVEVTDKGDVPEGYKVSRKEKRNFPLILESPSPNQTSLYFCASSLEGGGSSGANVLTFGAGSRLTVL.

V is TRBV4-3 and J is TRBJ2-3; 10 nucleotides align to TRBD2. This CDR3 has 15 amino acids. With V trimmed by 1 base and J by 5 bases, 3 bases remained unmatched. The germline CDR1 and CDR2 sequences are LGHNA and YSLEER. In DNA form, the CDR3 reads TGCGCCAGCAGCCAAGCACTAGCGGGGAGAGATACGCAGTATTTT. It encodes CASSQALAGRDTQYF.

The sample holds a few counts of this clone. The chain is built from TRBV5-4 and TRBJ1-6, with 7 bases that match TRBD1. The CDR3 totals 15 residues. Germline CDR1 is SGHNT and CDR2 is YYREEE (reference sequence). With V trimmed by 5 bases and J by 7 bases, 9 bases remained unmatched. The CDR3 region is CASSRRQGANSPLHF. The CDR3 DNA reads TGTGCCAGCAGTCGGAGACAGGGCGCGAATTCACCCCTCCACTTT.

This chain links TRBV6-5 with TRBJ2-7; 11 nucleotides line up with TRBD2. The CDR3 loop spans 15 amino acids. The V gene's germline CDR1 is MNHEY and CDR2 SVGAGI. V dropped 4 bases and J dropped 4; count of bases not matched to a gene: 6. The CDR3 DNA reads as TGTGCCAGCAGTTCATGGACTAGCGGGCGTTACGAGCAGTACTTC. Its protein product is CASSSWTSGRYEQYF.

This clone was counted between two and nine times. The rearrangement joins TRBV7-8 to TRBJ2-7, with D possibly being TRBD2 (6 bases). V was shortened by 5 bases and J by 3 bases, with 14 bases between the two germline ends. Per the germline V gene, CDR1 is SGHVS and CDR2 is FQNEAQ. CDR3 size: 14 residues. CDR3 sequence (DNA): TGTGCCAGCAGCCCTTCGGGGGTGTACTACGAGCAGTACTTC. Its protein product is CASSPSGVYYEQYF.

V gene TRBV27 combines with J gene TRBJ2-7; 9 bases line up with TRBD1. Germline assignment: CDR1 MNHEY and CDR2 SMNVEV (reference sequence). The CDR3 runs to 14 residues. The trim removed 3 bases at V and 3 bases at J, leaving 3 bases unmatched. CDR3 nucleotide sequence: TGTGCCAGCAGTTTTACGGGACAGGGCTACGAGCAGTACTTC. It translates to CASSFTGQGYEQYF.

CDR3 nucleotide sequence: TGCGCCAGCAGAATAGCGGGGGTAGAGACCCAGTACTTC. Residues: CASRIAGVETQYF. The chain recombines TRBV10-2 with TRBJ2-5, with TRBD2 identical over 9 bases. Germline V gene lookup returns CDR1 WSHSY and CDR2 SAAADI. The CDR3 is 13 amino acids. V gave up 6 bases and J gave up 4 bases; unmatched junction bases: 3.

The chain couples TRBV30 to TRBJ1-6; 7 nucleotides match TRBD1. The CDR3 consists of 14 residues. V was clipped by 5 bases and J by 7 bases; unmatched bases: 8. CDR1 and CDR2 from the germline V gene are GTSNPN and SVGIG (reference sequence). The CDR3 sequence is CAWSTGTANSPLHF. The CDR3 DNA is TGTGCCTGGTCAACCGGGACAGCAAATTCACCCCTCCACTTT.

The chain employs TRBV4-3 and TRBJ1-1, with no clear D. V lost 5 bases to trimming and J lost 1 base, with 8 bases between them. Germline CDR1 and CDR2: LGHNA and YSLEER. This CDR3 region has 13 residues. CDR3 bases: TGCGCCAGCAGCGGACTGCCGAACACTGAAGCTTTCTTT. Translation gives CASSGLPNTEAFF.